This T cell receptor beta chain was profiled in a study of blood T cell repertoires in COVID-19. Study-level background: Sample material is recorded as cDNA or gDNA derived from T cells, B-cell-depleted T cells, or PBMCs.

Assignments of participants to cohorts depended upon their own reported clinical history. The CDR3 is 13 amino acids. CDR1 is MNHEY and CDR2 is SMNVEV in the germline V gene (reference sequence). The ends were cut back, 6 bases at V and 5 bases at J, with 11 bases in the middle. Original processing methods: Estimated nucleated cell counts came from reference gene primer amplification. The data were produced by immunoSEQ multiplex PCR, yet TCRdb's version contains in-frame clones alone and is incomplete. The DNA gave D and trimming, while V, J and clone size come from that table. The sample lists roughly 200,000 clones, 80% to 90% occurring once. This clone was detected a few times.

The chain has TRBV27 and TRBJ2-1; possibly TRBD2 for D (6 bases). This TCR was recovered from a woman aged 40 to 50 with acute COVID-19. Sequenced material: PBMCs or T cells enriched from blood (not recorded which). CDR3 in amino acids: CASSDSGNNEQFF. CDR3 DNA sequence: TGTGCCAGCAGCGATAGCGGTAACAATGAGCAGTTCTTC.